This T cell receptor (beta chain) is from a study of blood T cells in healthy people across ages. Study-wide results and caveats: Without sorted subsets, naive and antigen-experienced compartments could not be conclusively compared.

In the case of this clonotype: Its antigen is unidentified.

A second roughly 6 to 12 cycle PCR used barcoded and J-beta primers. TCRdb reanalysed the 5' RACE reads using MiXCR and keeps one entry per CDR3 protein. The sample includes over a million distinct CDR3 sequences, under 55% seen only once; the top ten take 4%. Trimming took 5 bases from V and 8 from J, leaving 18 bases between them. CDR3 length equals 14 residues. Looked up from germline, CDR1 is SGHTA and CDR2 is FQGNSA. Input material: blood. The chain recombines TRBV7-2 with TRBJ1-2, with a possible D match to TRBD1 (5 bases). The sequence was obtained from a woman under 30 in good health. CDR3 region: CASSPSVGVGGYTF. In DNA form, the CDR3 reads TGTGCCAGCAGCCCCTCGGTAGGGGTAGGCGGCTACACCTTC.